The source of this T cell receptor (beta chain) is a study of identifying expanded T cells in peripheral blood. The CDR3 sequence is 15 residues long. CDR1 and CDR2 from the germline V gene are SGHDT and YYEEEE. The V and J ends lost 4 bases and 2 bases, in that order; junction bases with no gene match: 7. The data were produced by immunoSEQ multiplex PCR, yet TCRdb's version contains in-frame clones alone and is incomplete. The table records about 100,000 clones, around 90% of them present only once. A word on this clone: The antigen is undetermined.

Regarding the study as a whole: Across healthy donors, higher total template counts meant significantly greater roughly two-week count variance. Differentially abundant clones: 0.95 to 1.5 between replicates, approximately 16 at 2 to 3 weeks, around 19 at four.

Healthy donors had no documented immune events, such as infections, while sampled. This receptor was obtained from a person aged 18-69 years in good health. This chain uses TRBV5-6 with TRBJ1-1; 8 bases are a match to TRBD1. What was sequenced was blood. The CDR3 here is CASSLLAGGNTEAFF. The CDR3 nucleotides are TGTGCCAGCAGCCTACTCGCAGGGGGCAACACTGAAGCTTTCTTT.